The 32 T cell receptor beta chains reported below all come from one sample, sequenced in a study of spatial heterogeneity in lung cancer. MiXCR, applied by TCRdb to the 5' RACE reads, yields one record per CDR3 protein. The sample lists tens of thousands of distinct CDR3 sequences; approximately 12% were seen once. Time point here: sample taken at primary tumor resection. Whole RNA obtained from tumor, nontumor lung or frozen PBMC underwent sequencing without sorting. Here the sequenced sample was PBMCs, taken at surgery. The receptors here all came from a male donor with early-stage non-small cell lung cancer.

This clonotype was detected only a few times. The chain joins TRBV5-1 to TRBJ2-1; D not resolved. The V gene's germline CDR1 is SGHRS and CDR2 YFSETQ. The CDR3 is 14 amino acids. Trimming cost V 6 bases and J 7 bases, with 17 bases left between them. In nucleotides, the CDR3 is TGCGCCAGCAAGCTTCCCCAAGACCCTAATGAGCAGTTCTTC. It encodes CASKLPQDPNEQFF. Drawing the rest from reference TRBV5-1 and TRBJ2-1, the complete variable domain is KAGVTQTPRYLIKTRGQQVTLSCSPISGHRSVSWYQQTPGQGLQFLFEYFSETQRNKGNFPGRFSGRQFSNSRSEMNVSTLELGDSALYLCASKLPQDPNEQFFGPGTRLTVL.

The sample holds a few counts of this clonotype. The CDR3 bases are TGTGCCACCAGTGATTCTTTCGTTGGGACCCAGTACTTC. Translation gives CATSDSFVGTQYF. The chain couples TRBV24-1 to TRBJ2-5; D uncertain. This CDR3 is built from 13 residues. V was trimmed by 2 bases and J by 7 bases, leaving 10 bases between them. The germline CDR1 and CDR2 sequences are KGHDR and SFDVKD.

This chain uses TRBV10-3 with TRBJ2-3; 9 bases agree with TRBD2. V was clipped by 9 bases and J by 0 bases; unmatched bases: 16. The CDR3 is 18 residues long. The germline CDR1 and CDR2 sequences are ENHRY and SYGVKD. The CDR3 DNA sequence: TGTGCCATAAGCCCGGGTTTTGGTCTAGCGGGGAGCACAGATACGCAGTATTTT. This translates into CAISPGFGLAGSTDTQYF.

Here the CDR3 reads CASSFSPPGSTDTQYF. The CDR3 DNA reads as TGTGCCAGCAGTTTCTCCCCCCCCGGGAGCACAGATACGCAGTATTTT. This chain links TRBV6-2 or TRBV6-3 with TRBJ2-3, with D uncertain. Germline assignment: CDR1 MNHEY and CDR2 SVGEGT. This CDR3 comprises 16 residues. V lost 4 bases to trimming and J lost 0 bases, with 14 bases between them.

The J gene is TRBJ1-1, the V gene TRBV18, with D possibly TRBD1 on 6 matching bases. This CDR3 contains 14 residues. Germline V gives CDR1 KGHSH, CDR2 LQKENI. V was cut by 2 bases and J by 4 bases, with 11 bases left in between. CDR3 amino acids: CASSPGRGGTEAFF. Written as DNA, the CDR3 is TGTGCCAGCTCACCAGGCAGGGGAGGCACTGAAGCTTTCTTT.

This chain connects TRBV14 to TRBJ1-2, with D unclear. The V gene lost 1 base and the J gene lost 7 bases, with 13 bases spanning the gap. CDR3 size: 14 residues. From germline, CDR1 is SGHDN and CDR2 FVKESK. CDR3 DNA sequence: TGTGCCAGCAGCCAAGTGGATTGGCGGGGTGGCTACACCTTC. Residues: CASSQVDWRGGYTF. The whole variable domain, filled in from reference TRBV14 and TRBJ1-2, reads EAGVTQFPSHSVIEKGQTVTLRCDPISGHDNLYWYRRVMGKEIKFLLHFVKESKQDESGMPNNRFLAERTGGTYSTLKVQPAELEDSGVYFCASSQVDWRGGYTFGSGTRLTVV.

The chain employs TRBV6-5 and TRBJ2-7; maybe TRBD2 (6 bases). Between the trimmed V and J ends, which lost 6 bases and 3 bases, there was a span of 9 bases. Germline V lookup: CDR1 MNHEY, CDR2 SVGAGI. The CDR3 spans 12 residues. CDR3 amino acids: CASSRGNYEQYF. DNA of the CDR3: TGTGCCAGCAGCCGCGGGAACTACGAGCAGTACTTC.

This clonotype was seen a few times. The chain carries TRBV29-1 and TRBJ2-5, with D possibly being TRBD1 (5 bases). Germline V lookup: CDR1 SQVTM, CDR2 ANQGSEA. With 4 bases removed from V and 4 bases from J, the gap between germline ends came to 16 bases. This CDR3 has 14 residues. This CDR3 reads CSVALQGLRETQYF. The CDR3 DNA follows: TGCAGCGTTGCCCTTCAGGGCCTTCGAGAGACCCAGTACTTC.

In this sample, this clonotype turned up a few times. V and J are TRBV5-1 and TRBJ1-1, with a possible D match to TRBD1 (5 bases). CDR1 and CDR2 (germline): SGHRS, YFSETQ. Trimming took 3 bases from V and 4 from J, leaving 10 bases between them. CDR3 length: 13 amino acids. CDR3 sequence (DNA): TGCGCCAGCAGCTCGGGGGGAGGCACTGAAGCTTTCTTT. The encoded protein is CASSSGGGTEAFF.

This chain connects TRBV7-8 to TRBJ1-1; 8 bases align to TRBD1. V was clipped by 5 bases and J by 0 bases; unmatched bases: 5. The CDR3 has 15 residues. Germline V gene data show CDR1 as SGHVS and CDR2 as FQNEAQ. CDR3 protein: CASSRGQGMNTEAFF. The CDR3 region has the DNA TGTGCCAGCAGCCGTGGACAGGGCATGAACACTGAAGCTTTCTTT.

In its sample, this clonotype was seen many times. The V gene is TRBV29-1, the J gene TRBJ2-1, with D possibly called TRBD1 or TRBD2 (5 bases each). The CDR3 is 12 residues long. V dropped 6 bases and J dropped 4 bases, with 10 bases sitting between them. CDR1 and CDR2 (germline): SQVTM, ANQGSEA. The CDR3 spells CSVGTQYNEQFF. The CDR3, as DNA: TGCAGCGTCGGGACCCAGTACAATGAGCAGTTCTTC.

This clonotype came up many times. This chain connects TRBV6-2 or TRBV6-3 to TRBJ2-7; 12 bases align to TRBD2. The CDR3 extends over 17 amino acids. V shed 0 bases, J shed 2 bases, and the junction held 5 bases outside the gene matches. Germline CDR1 is MNHEY and CDR2 is SVGEGT. In DNA, the CDR3 is TGTGCCAGCAGTTACTCGACGGCTAGCGGGAGGGCCTACGAGCAGTACTTC. Amino acids: CASSYSTASGRAYEQYF.

This clonotype occurred a few times. The chain recombines TRBV28 with TRBJ2-3, with D unresolved. CDR3 length: 13 amino acids. The V and J ends lost 3 bases and 5 bases respectively, with 9 bases between them. CDR1 is MDHEN, CDR2 SYDVKM, per germline. Written as DNA, the CDR3 is TGTGCCAGCAGTTTCCGTCCTGGAGATACGCAGTATTTT. Translated, it gives CASSFRPGDTQYF.

V is TRBV7-8 and J is TRBJ2-5; the D is unclear. V was cut by 5 bases and J by 4 bases, with 14 bases left in between. There are 14 residues in the CDR3. Per germline, CDR1 SGHVS and CDR2 FQNEAQ. CDR3 amino acids: CASSPYAQAETQYF. DNA for the CDR3: TGTGCCAGCAGCCCATACGCACAAGCAGAGACCCAGTACTTC.

This clonotype was counted many times. This sequence joins TRBV5-1 and TRBJ2-3, with D maybe TRBD1 (6 bases). V gave up 1 base and J gave up 0 bases, with 9 bases separating them. The CDR3 has 15 amino acids. CDR1 and CDR2 from the germline V gene are SGHRS and YFSETQ. The CDR3 nucleotides read TGCGCCAGCAGCTTGTTGGGGGCCAGCACAGATACGCAGTATTTT. Translating gives CASSLLGASTDTQYF.

This clonotype was found a few times. The chain recombines TRBV3-1 with TRBJ2-5; tentative D call: TRBD1 (5 bases). CDR3 length: 14 amino acids. Germline values: CDR1 LGHDT, CDR2 YNNKEL (reference sequence). V lost 0 bases and J 5 bases, leaving 10 bases between the germline ends. The CDR3 sequence: CASSQDIQAETQYF. For the CDR3, the DNA is TGTGCCAGCAGCCAAGACATACAGGCGGAGACCCAGTACTTC.

CDR3 loop: CSASGYRDGETQYF. CDR3 sequence (DNA): TGCAGTGCTAGTGGGTACAGGGATGGGGAGACCCAGTACTTC. The V and J genes are TRBV20-1 and TRBJ2-5; maybe TRBD1 (6 bases). Germline CDR1 DFQATT, CDR2 SNEGSKA (reference sequence). The CDR3 length is 14 residues. Trimming removed 3 bases at V and 5 bases at J, with 16 bases between.

This chain links TRBV12-3 or TRBV12-4 with TRBJ2-7; D is unclear. The V and J ends lost 3 bases and 10 bases respectively, with 19 bases between them. CDR3 length: 14 amino acids. CDR3 sequence: CASSLGGVPYGQYF. The CDR3 DNA reads as TGTGCCAGCAGTTTGGGCGGAGTACCCTACGGACAGTACTTC.

The chain recombines TRBV7-2 with TRBJ1-4; D gene uncertain. This CDR3 region has 15 residues. CDR1 and CDR2 from the germline V gene are SGHTA and FQGNSA. Trimming cost V 1 base and J 1 base, with 7 bases left between them. The CDR3 sequence is CASSLGSGTNEKLFF. The DNA for the CDR3 is TGTGCCAGCAGCTTAGGGAGTGGAACTAATGAAAAACTGTTTTTT.

This clonotype was found a few times. The rearrangement joins TRBV5-1 to TRBJ2-7, with D possibly TRBD2 on 5 matching bases. Between the trimmed V and J ends, which lost 0 bases and 3 bases, there was a span of 10 bases. The CDR3 extends over 14 amino acids. The germline V gene has CDR1 SGHRS and CDR2 YFSETQ. CDR3 sequence: CASSLEQRYYEQYF. As DNA, the CDR3 is TGCGCCAGCAGCTTGGAACAGCGGTACTACGAGCAGTACTTC.

This chain joins TRBV6-2 or TRBV6-3 and TRBJ1-1; weak D call: TRBD1 (5 bases). The CDR3 loop spans 12 amino acids. Trimming took 7 bases from V and 10 from J, leaving 16 bases between them. Looked up from germline, CDR1 is MNHEY and CDR2 is SVGEGT. This CDR3 reads CASTGTLGAAFF. The CDR3 DNA sequence: TGTGCCAGCACCGGGACCCTCGGAGCAGCTTTCTTT.

This clonotype was seen more than once but under ten times. The chain employs TRBV7-2 and TRBJ2-3, with 8 bases fitting TRBD1. V gave up 5 bases and J gave up 5 bases; unmatched junction bases: 6. Germline assignment: CDR1 SGHTA and CDR2 FQGNSA. The CDR3 is 14 residues long. The CDR3 DNA sequence: TGTGCCAGCAGCGGGTGGACAGGGAGAGATACGCAGTATTTT. Protein sequence: CASSGWTGRDTQYF.

The rearrangement links TRBV10-2 to TRBJ2-3; 14 bases fit TRBD2. The V segment lost 0 bases and the J segment 6 bases; nucleotides outside the gene matches: 2. The CDR3 has 16 amino acids. Germline values: CDR1 WSHSY, CDR2 SAAADI. CDR3 coding DNA: TGCGCCAGCAGTGAGTCGACTAGCGGGAGGGCGGATACGCAGTATTTT. Translated: CASSESTSGRADTQYF.

The genes are TRBV12-3 or TRBV12-4 and TRBJ2-7; TRBD2 matches at 7 bases. The CDR3 is made up of 11 amino acids. V was clipped by 3 bases and J by 11 bases; unmatched bases: 4. The CDR3 loop is CASSFLGREYF. CDR3 bases: TGTGCCAGCAGTTTCTTAGGGAGGGAGTACTTC.

This clonotype came up a few times. The rearrangement uses TRBV6-2 or TRBV6-3 and TRBJ1-6; D unclear. The CDR3 consists of 12 residues. Germline V gene lookup returns CDR1 MNHEY and CDR2 SVGEGT. The ends were cut back, 4 bases at V and 18 bases at J, with 16 bases in the middle. For the CDR3, the DNA is TGTGCCAGCAGTTCCCGGCTGGCAGCCGGCCACTTT. Encoded protein: CASSSRLAAGHF.

The genes are TRBV6-2 or TRBV6-3 and TRBJ1-5; 8 bases agree with TRBD1. The trim removed 5 bases at V and 2 bases at J, leaving 5 bases unmatched. The germline gives CDR1 MNHEY, CDR2 SVGEGT. The CDR3 is 15 amino acids. DNA of the CDR3: TGTGCCAGCAGTCCTCCGGGACAGGGCAATCAGCCCCAGCATTTT. It yields the protein CASSPPGQGNQPQHF.

In this sample, this clonotype turned up many times. In DNA, the CDR3 is TGTGCCAGCAGCGTAGACCCCAGTAACTATGGCTACACCTTC. Amino acids: CASSVDPSNYGYTF. The rearrangement links TRBV9 to TRBJ1-2, with unresolved D. The CDR3 spans 14 residues. The germline CDR1 and CDR2 sequences are SGDLS and YYNGEE. V gave up 0 bases and J gave up 1 base, with 7 bases separating them.

The chain recombines TRBV3-1 with TRBJ2-3; the D gene is possibly TRBD2 (5 bases). V shed 3 bases and J shed 4 bases, with 14 bases lying between them. This CDR3 region has 15 residues. The germline CDR1 and CDR2 sequences are LGHDT and YNNKEL (reference sequence). CDR3 sequence reads: CASSQSPAEADTQYF. As DNA, the CDR3 is TGTGCCAGCAGCCAGAGTCCAGCGGAAGCAGATACGCAGTATTTT.

V is TRBV21-1 and J is TRBJ2-4; the table calls TRBD1, which could not be checked here. TRBV21-1 is deemed a pseudogene. The CDR3 is made up of 15 amino acids. CDR3 in amino acids: CASRIPGEAKNIQYF. For the CDR3, the DNA is TGTGCCAGCAGAATACCGGGGGAGGCCAAAAACATTCAGTACTTC.

This chain joins TRBV6-2 or TRBV6-3 and TRBJ2-1, with TRBD1 as a possible D gene (7 bases). The CDR3 extends over 15 amino acids. The V gene lost 7 bases and the J gene lost 1 base, with 14 bases spanning the gap. CDR1 is MNHEY and CDR2 is SVGEGT in the germline V gene. This CDR3 reads CASNPRGASYNEQFF. The CDR3 DNA sequence: TGTGCCAGCAACCCCAGGGGGGCATCCTACAATGAGCAGTTCTTC.

The V call is TRBV27, the J call TRBJ2-7, with D possibly matching TRBD2 (5 bases). Germline values: CDR1 MNHEY, CDR2 SMNVEV (reference sequence). With 6 bases removed from V and 9 bases from J, the gap between germline ends came to 18 bases. The CDR3 extends over 13 amino acids. The CDR3 loop is CASSPHRSRGQYF. In DNA form, the CDR3 reads TGTGCCAGCAGCCCTCATAGGTCCCGGGGGCAGTACTTC.

This clonotype showed up many times. The genes are TRBV11-2 and TRBJ2-7; D is undetermined. Germline-derived CDR1 and CDR2 are SGHAT and FQNNGV. CDR3 length: 13 residues. Trimming left V 5 bases short and J 2 bases short, with 10 bases between. CDR3 amino acids: CASSLQTAYEQYF. The CDR3, as DNA: TGTGCCAGCAGCCTCCAGACTGCCTACGAGCAGTACTTC. Full variable domain (missing parts from reference TRBV11-2 and TRBJ2-7): EAGVAQSPRYKIIEKRQSVAFWCNPISGHATLYWYQQILGQGPKLLIQFQNNGVVDDSQLPKDRFSAERLKGVDSTLKIQPAKLEDSAVYLCASSLQTAYEQYFGPGTRLTVT.